This is a list of T cell receptor beta chains from one sample in a study of blood T cells in healthy people across ages. TCRdb called the 5' RACE reads again in MiXCR, with one record for every CDR3 protein. Here the sample spans roughly 730,000 distinct CDR3 sequences, approximately 60% being singletons. Sequenced material: blood. The source of these receptors is a man in his forties or fifties in good health. CDR3s include the opening cysteine and the closing phenylalanine or tryptophan. Each record gives: J gene, D gene, V gene, clone size, CDR3 protein, CDR3 DNA. D genes are given only for firm matches. Clone size, where shown, is once, few, many, or a class for clones that have expanded.

j_call: TRBJ2-3
d_call: TRBD2
v_call: TRBV27
clone_size: NA
cdr3_aa: CASSLMASGFYTDTQYF
cdr3_nt: TGTGCCAGCAGTTTAATGGCTAGCGGGTTCTACACAGATACGCAGTATTTT

j_call: TRBJ2-3
d_call: TRBD1
v_call: TRBV12-3/TRBV12-4
clone_size: NA
cdr3_aa: CASSGDRYTDTQYF
cdr3_nt: TGTGCCAGCAGTGGGGACAGATACACAGATACGCAGTATTTT

j_call: TRBJ2-1
d_call: NA
v_call: TRBV9
clone_size: NA
cdr3_aa: CASSAAGSSYNEQFF
cdr3_nt: TGTGCCAGCAGCGCAGCCGGAAGCTCCTACAATGAGCAGTTCTTC

j_call: TRBJ2-2
d_call: NA
v_call: TRBV29-1
clone_size: NA
cdr3_aa: CSVDGAVNTGELFF
cdr3_nt: TGCAGCGTTGACGGGGCAGTTAACACCGGGGAGCTGTTTTTT

j_call: TRBJ1-1
d_call: NA
v_call: TRBV12-3/TRBV12-4
clone_size: NA
cdr3_aa: CASSSGDNTEAFF
cdr3_nt: TGTGCCAGCAGTTCCGGGGACAACACTGAAGCTTTCTTT

j_call: TRBJ2-7
d_call: TRBD1
v_call: TRBV6-6
clone_size: NA
cdr3_aa: CASRTGDYEQYF
cdr3_nt: TGTGCCAGTAGGACAGGGGATTACGAGCAGTACTTC

j_call: TRBJ2-5
d_call: NA
v_call: TRBV6-5
clone_size: NA
cdr3_aa: CAGISATETQYF
cdr3_nt: TGTGCCGGCATCAGTGCAACAGAGACCCAGTACTTC

j_call: TRBJ2-1
d_call: TRBD1
v_call: TRBV3-1
clone_size: few
cdr3_aa: CASSRWTGDPSYNEQFF
cdr3_nt: TGTGCCAGCAGCCGTTGGACAGGCGATCCCTCCTACAATGAGCAGTTCTTC

j_call: TRBJ2-7
d_call: TRBD2
v_call: TRBV27
clone_size: once
cdr3_aa: CASSSVSGIIGEQYF
cdr3_nt: TGTGCCAGCAGTTCCGTTAGCGGGATCATCGGGGAGCAGTACTTC

j_call: TRBJ2-1
d_call: NA
v_call: TRBV15
clone_size: NA
cdr3_aa: CATSRAEGTNPNEQFF
cdr3_nt: TGTGCCACCAGCAGAGCGGAGGGGACGAATCCCAATGAGCAGTTCTTC

j_call: TRBJ2-5
d_call: TRBD1
v_call: TRBV30
clone_size: NA
cdr3_aa: CAWSSGTGNAETQYF
cdr3_nt: TGTGCCTGGAGCTCCGGGACAGGGAATGCGGAGACCCAGTACTTC

j_call: TRBJ2-1
d_call: TRBD2
v_call: TRBV20-1
clone_size: NA
cdr3_aa: CSATGLAGGHNEQFF
cdr3_nt: TGCAGTGCAACGGGACTAGCGGGGGGCCACAATGAGCAGTTCTTC

j_call: TRBJ2-5
d_call: NA
v_call: TRBV20-1
clone_size: few
cdr3_aa: CSARPNLEYQETQYF
cdr3_nt: TGCAGTGCTAGACCCAATTTAGAGTACCAAGAGACCCAGTACTTC

j_call: TRBJ2-1
d_call: TRBD2
v_call: TRBV20-1
clone_size: NA
cdr3_aa: CSARYLGGENNEQFF
cdr3_nt: TGCAGTGCTAGATATTTGGGGGGGGAGAACAATGAGCAGTTCTTC

j_call: TRBJ2-7
d_call: TRBD2
v_call: TRBV27
clone_size: NA
cdr3_aa: CASSSGGRALEQYF
cdr3_nt: TGTGCCAGCAGTTCTGGCGGGAGGGCCCTCGAGCAGTACTTC

j_call: TRBJ1-3
d_call: NA
v_call: TRBV7-2
clone_size: few
cdr3_aa: CASSFSGGKTIYF
cdr3_nt: TGTGCCAGCAGCTTCTCGGGGGGGAAGACCATATATTTT

j_call: TRBJ2-7
d_call: NA
v_call: TRBV19
clone_size: NA
cdr3_aa: CASSIGRGYEQYF
cdr3_nt: TGTGCCAGTAGTATTGGCAGGGGCTACGAGCAGTACTTC

j_call: TRBJ2-5
d_call: TRBD2
v_call: TRBV12-3/TRBV12-4
clone_size: few
cdr3_aa: CASSLGGRNGQETQYF
cdr3_nt: TGTGCCAGCAGTTTAGGCGGGAGAAATGGCCAAGAGACCCAGTACTTC

j_call: TRBJ2-7
d_call: TRBD2
v_call: TRBV4-3
clone_size: few
cdr3_aa: CASSPGPGGNEQYF
cdr3_nt: TGCGCCAGCAGCCCAGGCCCGGGGGGGAACGAGCAGTACTTC

j_call: TRBJ2-6
d_call: NA
v_call: TRBV29-1
clone_size: few
cdr3_aa: CSVEEVAANVLTF
cdr3_nt: TGCAGCGTTGAAGAAGTCGCCGCCAACGTCCTGACTTTC

j_call: TRBJ2-3
d_call: NA
v_call: TRBV27
clone_size: NA
cdr3_aa: CASSLYREDTQYF
cdr3_nt: TGTGCCAGCAGCCTTTACAGGGAGGATACGCAGTATTTT

j_call: TRBJ2-1
d_call: TRBD2
v_call: TRBV4-1
clone_size: NA
cdr3_aa: CASSQVGLAVNEQFF
cdr3_nt: TGCGCCAGCAGCCAAGTCGGACTAGCAGTAAATGAGCAGTTCTTC

j_call: TRBJ2-7
d_call: TRBD1
v_call: TRBV29-1
clone_size: NA
cdr3_aa: CSVALSTGTNYEQYF
cdr3_nt: TGCAGCGTTGCCCTATCGACAGGGACAAACTACGAGCAGTACTTC

j_call: TRBJ1-2
d_call: NA
v_call: TRBV12-3/TRBV12-4
clone_size: once
cdr3_aa: CASSPPGVPYGYTF
cdr3_nt: TGTGCCAGCAGTCCCCCGGGCGTCCCCTATGGCTACACCTTC

j_call: TRBJ2-5
d_call: NA
v_call: TRBV3-1
clone_size: NA
cdr3_aa: CASSQGEVWQETQYF
cdr3_nt: TGTGCCAGCAGCCAAGGGGAAGTATGGCAAGAGACCCAGTACTTC

j_call: TRBJ2-4
d_call: NA
v_call: TRBV4-3
clone_size: NA
cdr3_aa: CASSQNLGGSKNIQYF
cdr3_nt: TGCGCCAGCAGCCAAAACCTGGGCGGTTCCAAAAACATTCAGTACTTC

j_call: TRBJ1-2
d_call: NA
v_call: TRBV4-2
clone_size: NA
cdr3_aa: CASSQDGSGGDYGYTF
cdr3_nt: TGTGCCAGCAGCCAAGATGGATCAGGAGGGGACTATGGCTACACCTTC

j_call: TRBJ2-1
d_call: NA
v_call: TRBV20-1
clone_size: NA
cdr3_aa: CSAFTGSSYNEQFF
cdr3_nt: TGCAGTGCTTTCACGGGGAGCTCCTACAATGAGCAGTTCTTC

j_call: TRBJ2-7
d_call: TRBD2
v_call: TRBV9
clone_size: NA
cdr3_aa: CASSVGGSGLTYEQYF
cdr3_nt: TGTGCCAGCAGCGTGGGGGGGAGCGGGCTGACCTACGAGCAGTACTTC

j_call: TRBJ2-5
d_call: NA
v_call: TRBV29-1
clone_size: NA
cdr3_aa: CSVVAWTPVGATQYF
cdr3_nt: TGCAGCGTTGTAGCCTGGACCCCTGTGGGAGCGACCCAGTACTTC

j_call: TRBJ1-6
d_call: NA
v_call: TRBV7-2
clone_size: NA
cdr3_aa: CAASSSPLHF
cdr3_nt: TGTGCCGCTTCAAGTTCACCCCTCCACTTT

j_call: TRBJ1-4
d_call: NA
v_call: TRBV18
clone_size: NA
cdr3_aa: CASSSPSGRPEKLFF
cdr3_nt: TGTGCCAGCTCATCCCCCTCTGGGCGTCCTGAAAAACTGTTTTTT

j_call: TRBJ2-1
d_call: TRBD2
v_call: TRBV29-1
clone_size: once
cdr3_aa: CSGGLAGGSNEQFF
cdr3_nt: TGCAGCGGTGGACTAGCGGGAGGTTCCAATGAGCAGTTCTTC

j_call: TRBJ2-7
d_call: TRBD2
v_call: TRBV7-2
clone_size: NA
cdr3_aa: CASSLASGGSSYEQYF
cdr3_nt: TGTGCCAGCAGCTTAGCATCGGGAGGGAGCTCCTACGAGCAGTACTTC

j_call: TRBJ2-3
d_call: NA
v_call: TRBV5-1
clone_size: NA
cdr3_aa: CASSGMGDGESTDTQYF
cdr3_nt: TGCGCCAGCAGCGGAATGGGGGACGGCGAGAGCACAGATACGCAGTATTTT